One and the same sample provided the 24 T cell receptor beta chains below, sequenced in a study of blood T cell repertoires in COVID-19. Clones were read by immunoSEQ multiplex PCR, and TCRdb kept only the in-frame ones, dropping some. The sample shows 150,000 to 200,000 clones, 70% to 90% of them seen only once. The sequencing input was peripheral blood. The receptors stem from a man older than 75 with COVID-19, enrolled during active disease.

The gene calls are TRBV7-2 and TRBJ2-5, with 9 bases aligning to TRBD1. CDR1 SGHTA and CDR2 FQGNSA come from the germline V gene. With 5 bases clipped from V and 5 bases from J, the junction kept 9 bases outside the gene matches. The CDR3 sequence is 15 residues long. As DNA, the CDR3 is TGTGCCAGCAGCCCCTGGGGGACAGGGTGGGAGACCCAGTACTTC. This codes for CASSPWGTGWETQYF.

The V call is TRBV28, the J call TRBJ2-3, with 7 bases matching TRBD1. The length of the CDR3 is 14 residues. Germline CDR1 and CDR2: MDHEN and SYDVKM. The V segment lost 5 bases and the J segment 0 bases; nucleotides outside the gene matches: 2. CDR3 bases: TGTGCCAGCAGTCCACAGGGGAGCACAGATACGCAGTATTTT. This codes for CASSPQGSTDTQYF.

In this sample, this clone turned up a few times. V is TRBV7-8 and J is TRBJ1-6; 8 bases are a match to TRBD1. Germline V gives CDR1 SGHVS, CDR2 FQNEAQ. V was pared by 2 bases and J by 8 bases, with 2 bases of the junction left unmatched. The length of the CDR3 is 14 residues. The CDR3, as DNA: TGTGCCAGCAGCTTATCAGGGGGCTATTCACCCCTCCACTTT. It translates to CASSLSGGYSPLHF.

This clone was seen a handful of times. The same CDR3 arises from other DNA sequences in this sample as well. V is TRBV5-1 and J is TRBJ2-7; 7 positions match TRBD1. The J segment lost 0 bases and the V segment lost 0 bases, leaving 3 bases of the junction unmatched. This CDR3 has 15 amino acids. The germline CDR1 and CDR2 sequences are SGHRS and YFSETQ. CDR3 region: CASSLARGSSYEQYF. The CDR3, as DNA: TGCGCCAGCAGCTTGGCCAGGGGGAGCTCCTACGAGCAGTACTTC.

This chain links TRBV2 with TRBJ1-4; maybe TRBD1 (5 bases). Germline values: CDR1 SNHLY, CDR2 FYNNEI. The V end was cut by 7 bases, the J end by 0 bases, with 15 bases between. CDR3 length: 16 amino acids. The CDR3 reads CASNRQSWATNEKLFF. CDR3 in DNA: TGTGCCAGCAATAGACAGTCCTGGGCAACTAATGAAAAACTGTTTTTT.

The chain recombines TRBV7-9 with TRBJ1-1, with a tentative D call TRBD1 (5 bases). CDR1 is SEHNR and CDR2 is FQNEAQ in the germline V gene (reference sequence). This CDR3 is built from 12 residues. V lost 3 bases to trimming and J lost 8 bases, with 10 bases between them. The CDR3 sequence: CASSFGRAEAFF. The CDR3, as DNA: TGTGCCAGCAGCTTTGGCAGGGCCGAAGCTTTCTTT. Complete variable domain (other parts from reference TRBV7-9 and TRBJ1-1): DTGVSQNPRHKITKRGQNVTFRCDPISEHNRLYWYRQTLGQGPEFLTYFQNEAQLEKSRLLSDRFSAERPKGSFSTLEIQRTEQGDSAMYLCASSFGRAEAFFGQGTRLTVV.

The V and J genes are TRBV4-1 and TRBJ2-1, with D possibly matching TRBD2 (5 bases). Germline V gene sequence: CDR1 MGHRA, CDR2 YSYEKL. This CDR3 contains 16 residues. Deletions cut 1 base from V and 4 bases from J, with 14 bases between. The CDR3 region has the DNA TGCGCCAGCAGCCAAGCTAGTCTAGCAAAATACAATGAGCAGTTCTTC. As protein: CASSQASLAKYNEQFF.

This clone was recorded once. V and J are TRBV5-1 and TRBJ1-1, with D possibly matching TRBD1 (6 bases). There are 14 residues in the CDR3. Germline V gene lookup returns CDR1 SGHRS and CDR2 YFSETQ. V was clipped by 3 bases and J by 3 bases, with 12 bases between them. The CDR3 region has the DNA TGCGCCAGCAGCTCAGGGGCAGGGTACACTGAAGCTTTCTTT. This gives the protein CASSSGAGYTEAFF.

This chain joins TRBV13 and TRBJ2-2; 7 nucleotides agree with TRBD1. The CDR3 covers 13 residues. The germline V gene encodes CDR1 PRHDT and CDR2 FYEKMQ (reference sequence). The J segment lost 7 bases and the V segment lost 5 bases, leaving 4 bases of the junction unmatched. The CDR3 region has the DNA TGTGCCAGCAGCACACGGACAGGCGGGGAGCTGTTTTTT. Protein: CASSTRTGGELFF.

The sample holds a few counts of this clone. The J gene is TRBJ2-3, the V gene TRBV28; D gene ambiguous. The CDR3 is 12 residues long. The germline V and J ends were trimmed by 3 bases and 4 bases, with 5 bases remaining between them. CDR1 and CDR2 (germline): MDHEN, SYDVKM. Here the CDR3 reads CASSLNSDTQYF. CDR3 DNA: TGTGCCAGCAGTTTGAACTCAGATACGCAGTATTTT.

This sequence joins TRBV27 and TRBJ2-3; D is perhaps TRBD2 (6 bases). Trimming stripped 6 bases from V and 5 bases from J, with 15 bases between. CDR1 MNHEY and CDR2 SMNVEV come from the germline V gene (reference sequence). The CDR3 runs 14 residues. The CDR3 region is CASRGLSFIDTQYF. DNA of the CDR3: TGTGCCAGCAGGGGACTGTCGTTCATAGATACGCAGTATTTT.

This chain's CDR3 is CASGPEGAVSPLHF. CDR3 coding DNA: TGTGCTAGTGGCCCCGAGGGTGCGGTGTCACCCCTCCACTTT. The rearrangement joins TRBV12-5 to TRBJ1-6; D not resolved. CDR3 length: 14 amino acids. V was cut by 6 bases and J by 10 bases, with 16 bases left in between. Germline V gene sequence: CDR1 LGHNT, CDR2 FRNRAP.

This clone appeared once. The J gene is TRBJ1-5, the V gene TRBV6-2 or TRBV6-3; 11 bases match TRBD1. The CDR3 has 19 amino acids. Germline V CDR1 and CDR2: MNHEY, SVGEGT. Germline trimming cut 5 bases from V and 3 bases from J; bases unmatched to any gene: 15. CDR3 DNA: TGTGCCAGCAGTGGTCGGACAGGGGGCCTGTCAGCCTTCAATCAGCCCCAGCATTTT. Translating gives CASSGRTGGLSAFNQPQHF.

V is TRBV5-1 and J is TRBJ2-3; 9 bases fit TRBD1. Trimming at V came to 2 bases and at J to 3 bases, leaving 7 bases not matched to a gene. CDR3 length equals 16 residues. Germline assignment: CDR1 SGHRS and CDR2 YFSETQ. This chain's CDR3 is CASSLGGQGSTDTQYF. DNA for the CDR3: TGCGCCAGCAGCTTAGGGGGACAGGGATCGACAGATACGCAGTATTTT.

This clone was observed a single time. This chain joins TRBV29-1 and TRBJ2-5; 8 bases agree with TRBD1. Germline lookup yields CDR1 SQVTM and CDR2 ANQGSEA. The junction had 5 bases not matched to a gene; V was cut back by 6 bases and J by 5 bases. The CDR3 covers 12 residues. The CDR3 sequence: CSVGRQGETQYF. The CDR3 DNA sequence: TGCAGCGTGGGGCGACAGGGGGAGACCCAGTACTTC.

This chain joins TRBV19 and TRBJ1-1; 8 positions agree with TRBD1. CDR1 and CDR2 from the germline V gene are LNHDA and SQIVND (reference sequence). The junction had 1 base not matched to a gene; V was cut back by 6 bases and J by 1 base. This CDR3 has 13 residues. CDR3 DNA: TGTGCCAGTAGGGACAGGGAGAACACTGAAGCTTTCTTT. Encoded protein: CASRDRENTEAFF.

The chain combines TRBV28 with TRBJ1-1; D is ambiguous. V was clipped by 6 bases and J by 11 bases, with 10 bases between them. The CDR3 sequence is 10 residues long. The germline gives CDR1 MDHEN, CDR2 SYDVKM. The CDR3 DNA reads TGTGCCAGCAGCTCTCACGGGGCTTTCTTT. Amino acids: CASSSHGAFF.

In the case of this clone: One junction end does not reproduce the germline sequence, and a read error may be involved. The rearrangement links TRBV2 to TRBJ2-1; 7 bases match TRBD2. The length of the CDR3 is 11 residues. From germline, CDR1 is SNHLY and CDR2 FYNNEI. The CDR3 DNA sequence: TGTGCCACTCGGGACTACGATGAGCAGTTCTTC. The encoded protein is CATRDYDEQFF.

The chain links TRBV7-2 to TRBJ1-1, with D perhaps matching TRBD1 (5 bases). CDR3 length equals 14 residues. V lost 4 bases and J 0 bases, leaving 9 bases between the germline ends. Germline V CDR1 and CDR2: SGHTA, FQGNSA. The CDR3 here is CASSSQALNTEAFF. In DNA, the CDR3 is TGTGCCAGCAGCTCACAGGCCCTGAACACTGAAGCTTTCTTT. The full variable domain, in which reference TRBV7-2 and TRBJ1-1 provide the parts outside the CDR3, is GAGVSQSPSNKVTEKGKDVELRCDPISGHTALYWYRQSLGQGLEFLIYFQGNSAPDKSGLPSDRFSAERTGGSVSTLTIQRTQQEDSAVYLCASSSQALNTEAFFGQGTRLTVV.

This clone showed up just a few times. The chain employs TRBV11-2 and TRBJ1-1; 8 nucleotides align to TRBD1. CDR3 length equals 14 residues. V lost 5 bases to trimming and J lost 3 bases; unmatched junction nucleotides: 5. CDR1 is SGHAT, CDR2 FQNNGV, per germline. In DNA, the CDR3 is TGTGCCAGCAGCATGGACAGGGCCCACACTGAAGCTTTCTTT. It specifies CASSMDRAHTEAFF.

This rearrangement joins TRBV19 to TRBJ2-7; TRBD1 matches at 7 bases. The CDR3 consists of 14 residues. CDR1 is LNHDA, CDR2 SQIVND, per germline (reference sequence). With V trimmed by 5 bases and J by 0 bases, 4 bases remained unmatched. CDR3 coding DNA: TGTGCCAGTAGTTCGACAGGGTACTCCTACGAGCAGTACTTC. It codes for CASSSTGYSYEQYF. The full variable domain, with the rest looked up from reference TRBV19 and TRBJ2-7, is DGGITQSPKYLFRKEGQNVTLSCEQNLNHDAMYWYRQDPGQGLRLIYYSQIVNDFQKGDIAEGYSVSREKKESFPLTVTSAQKNPTAFYLCASSSTGYSYEQYFGPGTRLTVT.

J is TRBJ2-1 and V is TRBV9, with 10 nucleotides matching TRBD2. This CDR3 is 19 amino acids long. Trimming removed 1 base from V and 0 bases from J; junction bases left unmatched: 10. Germline V gene data show CDR1 as SGDLS and CDR2 as YYNGEE. The CDR3 DNA sequence: TGTGCCAGCAGCGTAAACCCTAGCGGGGGCCAGAGCTCCTACAATGAGCAGTTCTTC. It yields the protein CASSVNPSGGQSSYNEQFF.

The chain links TRBV2 to TRBJ1-3, with a weak D call TRBD1 (6 bases). Germline CDR1 is SNHLY and CDR2 is FYNNEI. The CDR3 loop spans 14 amino acids. Trimming pared 9 bases from V and 2 bases from J, leaving 14 bases between. The CDR3 nucleotides read TGTGCCAGTACAGGGAGTCCGACTGGAAACACCATATATTTT. Protein: CASTGSPTGNTIYF.

The chain links TRBV19 to TRBJ2-2; D not certain. V was cut by 10 bases and J by 1 base, with 13 bases left in between. The CDR3 consists of 14 residues. Germline lookup yields CDR1 LNHDA and CDR2 SQIVND (reference sequence). The CDR3 sequence: CATTTHQNTGELFF. Written as DNA, the CDR3 is TGTGCCACCACTACCCATCAGAACACCGGGGAGCTGTTTTTT.